This record covers a single T cell receptor beta chain. When the RNA was reverse transcribed, random hexamers were used with an input of roughly 0.45 to 1 ug. The TCR beta CDR3 was amplified by immunoSEQ multiplex PCR across 54 Vbeta, 13 Jbeta. MiXCR, run by TCRdb on the immunoSEQ multiplex PCR reads, gives a single entry per CDR3 protein. The sample lists 40,000 to 55,000 distinct CDR3 sequences, roughly 93% occurring once. This sample is drawn from a study of CD8 T cells in Susac syndrome. The V gene's germline CDR1 is MNHEY and CDR2 SMNVEV (reference sequence). V lost 3 bases to trimming and J lost 0 bases, with 9 bases between them. CDR3 length: 15 amino acids.

The sequence came from a human donor with multiple sclerosis. The chain recombines TRBV27 with TRBJ2-1; D gene unclear. Sequenced material: CD8+ T cells from PBMCs. CDR3 in DNA: TGTGCCAGCAGTTTGCCCTTCAGCTCCTACAATGAGCAGTTCTTC. Encoded protein: CASSLPFSSYNEQFF.